These 25 T cell receptor beta chains were sequenced from one sample in a study of response to subunit inactivated influenza vaccine. TCRdb analysed the RT-PCR reads with MiXCR anew, one entry per CDR3 protein. Of over 150,000 distinct CDR3 sequences detected, approximately 11% appear once; the ten largest clones hold approximately 39%. The input for sequencing was CD8+ T cells sorted from PBMCs, taken around 25 months after vaccination. All receptors derive from a man in his fifties or sixties who received an inactivated influenza vaccine.

This clonotype occurred many times. CDR3: CASSYRSSNEKLFF. The CDR3 DNA sequence: TGTGCCAGCAGTTACCGGTCCAGTAATGAAAAACTGTTTTTT. V usage is TRBV6-5 and J usage is TRBJ1-4, with D unclear. V was clipped by 2 bases and J by 4 bases, with 8 bases between them. The CDR3 runs 14 residues. Per the germline V gene, CDR1 is MNHEY and CDR2 is SVGAGI.

This chain links TRBV6-5 with TRBJ2-5, with D possibly being TRBD1 (6 bases). The ends were cut back, 0 bases at V and 4 bases at J, with 9 bases in the middle. The CDR3 spans 14 residues. Looked up from germline, CDR1 is MNHEY and CDR2 is SVGAGI. The chain's CDR3 is CASSYSAGAETQYF. In DNA form, the CDR3 reads TGTGCCAGCAGTTACTCGGCAGGGGCAGAGACCCAGTACTTC.

The CDR3 DNA reads TGTGCCTGGAATCACGACCCCACTGAAGCTTTCTTT. Amino acid sequence: CAWNHDPTEAFF. The chain employs TRBV30 and TRBJ1-1; D unresolved. V gave up 4 bases and J gave up 4 bases, with 10 bases separating them. CDR3 length: 12 residues. CDR1 GTSNPN and CDR2 SVGIG come from the germline V gene (reference sequence).

This clonotype was observed a few times. This sequence joins TRBV12-3 or TRBV12-4 and TRBJ2-3; a weak D match, TRBD1 (6 bases). This CDR3 comprises 14 residues. V lost 1 base to trimming and J lost 4 bases, with 9 bases between them. The CDR3 sequence is CASSLVRGADTQYF. CDR3 nucleotides: TGTGCCAGCAGTTTAGTCAGGGGAGCAGATACGCAGTATTTT.

This clonotype was counted many times. The chain joins TRBV4-1 to TRBJ1-1, with D tentatively TRBD1 (6 bases). The CDR3 loop spans 13 amino acids. Germline V gene data show CDR1 as MGHRA and CDR2 as YSYEKL. V was clipped by 2 bases and J by 5 bases, with 9 bases between them. The CDR3 DNA reads as TGCGCCAGCAGCCAACTAGGGGGGACTGAAGCTTTCTTT. It translates to CASSQLGGTEAFF.

This clonotype came up a few times. The rearrangement uses TRBV7-2 and TRBJ2-7, with D perhaps TRBD1 or TRBD2 (5 bases each). V was clipped by 1 base and J by 0 bases, with 10 bases between them. Germline V CDR1 and CDR2: SGHTA, FQGNSA. The CDR3 length is 15 residues. The CDR3 here is CASSLDPGTSYEQYF. CDR3 in DNA: TGTGCCAGCAGCTTAGATCCAGGGACCTCCTACGAGCAGTACTTC.

This clonotype was counted many times. The chain couples TRBV5-1 to TRBJ2-3, with 9 bases identical to TRBD2. The CDR3 runs 16 residues. V shed 7 bases and J 2 bases; nucleotides not matched to a gene: 11. The V gene's germline CDR1 is SGHRS and CDR2 YFSETQ. The DNA of the CDR3 is TGCGCCAGCTGTGCCAGGACTAGCGACTACACAGATACGCAGTATTTT. Its translation is CASCARTSDYTDTQYF.

By share of the sample, this clonotype is medium-sized (0.01 to 0.1%). The chain recombines TRBV9 with TRBJ2-3; D may match TRBD1 or TRBD2 (6 bases each). Trimming removed 5 bases at V and 0 bases at J, with 13 bases between. Germline values: CDR1 SGDLS, CDR2 YYNGEE. The CDR3 contains 15 residues. The CDR3: CASSLGGHSTDTQYF. The CDR3 DNA sequence: TGTGCCAGCAGTCTCGGGGGCCACAGCACAGATACGCAGTATTTT.

The table lists this clonotype with many counts. The chain joins TRBV20-1 to TRBJ1-5, with D unclear. Trimming pared 3 bases from V and 0 bases from J, leaving 9 bases between. This CDR3 contains 14 residues. Germline V gene lookup returns CDR1 DFQATT and CDR2 SNEGSKA (reference sequence). The CDR3 coding sequence is TGCAGTGCTAGTACTGGGATTAGCAATCAGCCCCAGCATTTT. Protein: CSASTGISNQPQHF.

This clonotype was recorded a few times. The V call is TRBV12-3 or TRBV12-4, the J call TRBJ1-2; the D gene is possibly TRBD1 (5 bases). The germline V and J ends were trimmed by 8 bases and 4 bases, with 17 bases remaining between them. The CDR3 is 14 residues long. The CDR3 nucleotides are TGTGCCAGCGCAGTCGGGGGACTCCCCTATGGCTACACCTTC. This encodes CASAVGGLPYGYTF.

This clonotype was picked up a small number of times. V gene TRBV21-1 combines with J gene TRBJ1-4; the listed D gene, TRBD1, was not tested against the DNA. TRBV21-1 is a known pseudogene. This CDR3 is built from 13 residues. CDR3 DNA: TGTGCCAGCTCACAGGGGCAAGATGAAAAACTGTTTTTT. Its translation: CASSQGQDEKLFF.

This clonotype was observed many times. The chain joins TRBV25-1 to TRBJ2-6; no firm D call. The germline V and J ends were trimmed by 2 bases and 14 bases, with 10 bases remaining between them. This CDR3 has 12 residues. CDR1 and CDR2 (germline): MGHDK, SYGVNS. CDR3 sequence reads: CASSEGVNILTF. For the CDR3, the DNA is TGTGCCAGCAGTGAAGGCGTGAATATCCTGACTTTC.

This clonotype was seen repeatedly, ten times or more. The chain recombines TRBV3-1 with TRBJ2-2; no definite D call. The CDR3 covers 13 residues. With 7 bases removed from V and 6 bases from J, the gap between germline ends came to 12 bases. Germline-derived CDR1 and CDR2 are LGHDT and YNNKEL (reference sequence). The DNA of the CDR3 is TGTGCCAGCACCACAGTAGGGTCCGGGGAGCTGTTTTTT. Protein: CASTTVGSGELFF.

This clonotype was seen more than once but under ten times. This chain uses TRBV9 with TRBJ2-1; D is perhaps TRBD2 (6 bases). V lost 3 bases and J lost 2, with 12 bases in between. Per the germline V gene, CDR1 is SGDLS and CDR2 is YYNGEE. This CDR3 has 15 amino acids. The CDR3 loop reads CASSELGGPYNEQFF. The CDR3 DNA reads as TGTGCCAGCAGCGAGCTAGGAGGGCCCTACAATGAGCAGTTCTTC.

The gene calls are TRBV12-3 or TRBV12-4 and TRBJ2-3; TRBD1 matches 11 bases. The V segment lost 7 bases and the J segment 3 bases; nucleotides outside the gene matches: 9. This CDR3 has 16 amino acids. The CDR3 region is CASTPGDRGATDTQYF. CDR3 coding DNA: TGTGCCAGCACCCCGGGGGACAGGGGGGCGACAGATACGCAGTATTTT.

The chain joins TRBV28 to TRBJ2-3; D ambiguous. The germline CDR1 and CDR2 sequences are MDHEN and SYDVKM. This CDR3 comprises 13 residues. Trimming took off 1 base at V and 6 bases at J, with 8 bases between the two ends. CDR3 in amino acids: CASSLSVWDTQYF. The CDR3 DNA follows: TGTGCCAGCAGTTTATCCGTCTGGGATACGCAGTATTTT. Looking up the rest from reference TRBV28 and TRBJ2-3 gives the full variable domain: DVKVTQSSRYLVKRTGEKVFLECVQDMDHENMFWYRQDPGLGLRLIYFSYDVKMKEKGDIPEGYSVSREKKERFSLILESASTNQTSMYLCASSLSVWDTQYFGPGTRLTVL.

This clonotype showed up just a few times. V is TRBV7-9 and J is TRBJ2-1; 10 bases map to TRBD2. The CDR3 is 13 residues long. Germline assignment: CDR1 SEHNR and CDR2 FQNEAQ (reference sequence). The J segment lost 8 bases and the V segment lost 5 bases, leaving 3 bases of the junction unmatched. The CDR3 DNA sequence: TGTGCCAGCAGCCCCGGGACTAGCGATGAGCAGTTCTTC. It encodes CASSPGTSDEQFF. The whole variable domain, filled in from reference TRBV7-9 and TRBJ2-1, reads DTGVSQNPRHKITKRGQNVTFRCDPISEHNRLYWYRQTLGQGPEFLTYFQNEAQLEKSRLLSDRFSAERPKGSFSTLEIQRTEQGDSAMYLCASSPGTSDEQFFGPGTRLTVL.

This clonotype was seen a handful of times. The rearrangement uses TRBV6-1 and TRBJ1-1; D is ambiguous. V lost 6 bases to trimming and J lost 12 bases, with 26 bases between them. The germline CDR1 and CDR2 sequences are MNHNS and SASEGT. The CDR3 has 15 amino acids. CDR3 amino acids: CASSVGRPSDYATFF. In DNA form, the CDR3 reads TGTGCCAGCAGCGTAGGACGTCCCTCGGATTATGCGACTTTCTTT.

This clonotype was seen ten or more times. The V call is TRBV6-5, the J call TRBJ1-1; 8 positions match TRBD1. After removal of 6 bases from V and 11 bases from J, the junction contained 8 bases not matched to a gene. Germline V gene data show CDR1 as MNHEY and CDR2 as SVGAGI. This CDR3 contains 12 residues. CDR3 loop: CASSRTGGLAFF. The CDR3 nucleotides read TGTGCCAGCAGCAGAACAGGGGGACTGGCTTTCTTT.

This clonotype turned up a few times. CDR3: CASSFGGADGYTF. CDR3 coding DNA: TGTGCCAGCAGTTTTGGGGGGGCCGATGGCTACACCTTC. V gene TRBV27 combines with J gene TRBJ1-2, with D possibly matching TRBD1 (6 bases). Trimming pared 3 bases from V and 6 bases from J, leaving 11 bases between. The CDR3 sequence is 13 residues long. The germline CDR1 and CDR2 sequences are MNHEY and SMNVEV (reference sequence).

This clonotype was detected a few times. The CDR3 here is CASSQGTHRVEETQYF. For the CDR3, the DNA is TGTGCCAGCAGCCAGGGTACACACCGGGTGGAAGAGACCCAGTACTTC. This rearrangement joins TRBV4-2 to TRBJ2-5; D gene uncertain. There are 16 residues in the CDR3. Germline V gene sequence: CDR1 LGHNA, CDR2 YNFKEQ. The germline V and J ends were trimmed by 3 bases and 3 bases, with 17 bases remaining between them.

This clonotype was recorded a few times. V is TRBV4-3 and J is TRBJ2-7, with D perhaps TRBD1 or TRBD2 (6 bases each). V was cut by 1 base and J by 5 bases, with 15 bases left in between. Germline V CDR1 and CDR2: LGHNA, YSLEER. The length of the CDR3 is 15 residues. The CDR3 loop is CASSQGLGGGHEQYF. In DNA form, the CDR3 reads TGCGCCAGCAGCCAAGGCTTGGGGGGCGGGCACGAGCAGTACTTC.

This clonotype was observed many times. V usage is TRBV7-6 and J usage is TRBJ2-3; 7 bases fit TRBD2. The CDR3 totals 16 residues. Germline V lookup: CDR1 SGHVS, CDR2 FNYEAQ. The V gene end was trimmed by 1 base and the J gene end by 0 bases; junction bases not matched to a gene: 4. Here the CDR3 reads CASSLGLAESTDTQYF. CDR3 sequence (DNA): TGTGCCAGCAGCTTAGGCCTAGCGGAGAGCACAGATACGCAGTATTTT.

In its sample, this clonotype was seen many times. V usage is TRBV2 and J usage is TRBJ2-1; D is ambiguous. This CDR3 spans 15 amino acids. Germline V gene lookup returns CDR1 SNHLY and CDR2 FYNNEI. Deletions cut 2 bases from V and 0 bases from J, with 8 bases between. The CDR3 here is CASSEFLSSYNEQFF. DNA of the CDR3: TGTGCCAGCAGTGAATTTCTGAGCTCCTACAATGAGCAGTTCTTC.

The rearrangement uses TRBV2 and TRBJ1-5; 10 bases line up with TRBD1. The CDR3 contains 15 residues. The V segment lost 6 bases and the J segment 3 bases; nucleotides outside the gene matches: 5. Germline V gene sequence: CDR1 SNHLY, CDR2 FYNNEI. The CDR3 loop reads CASRGDRGNNQPQHF. DNA of the CDR3: TGTGCCAGCAGGGGGGACAGGGGTAACAATCAGCCCCAGCATTTT.